This TCR beta chain is from a study of Graves' ophthalmopathy and Graves' hyperthyroidism. No donor had other autoimmune disease, uncontrolled infection, pregnancy or lactation. PBMCs stemmed from 9 to 10 ml of fresh peripheral blood. Amplification from RNA transcripts yielded the TCR beta CDR3 regions. The first round was an RT-PCR with HTBI primers, and the second round was a multiplex PCR. TCRdb itself ran the multiplex PCR reads through MiXCR, one entry per CDR3 protein. The sample lists 400,000 to 500,000 distinct CDR3 sequences; more than 20% were seen once. Concerning this clonotype itself: Its antigen is as yet unknown.

Overall study results and limits: Most expanded clonotypes in thyroid above 0.001 frequency also showed up in blood. Prediction of ophthalmopathy progression reached roughly 64% sensitivity and around 76% specificity.

In germline, CDR1 is MNHNS, CDR2 SASEGT. The CDR3 loop spans 14 amino acids. V was pared by 8 bases and J by 1 base, with 13 bases between. This chain links TRBV6-1 with TRBJ2-3, with D perhaps being TRBD1 or TRBD2 (5 bases each). This TCR was sampled from a woman aged 18-29 years with stable Graves' hyperthyroidism. Sequencing was carried out using peripheral blood. CDR3 sequence (DNA): TGTGCCAGCTCCTGGCAGGGAGGCACAGATACGCAGTATTTT. As protein: CASSWQGGTDTQYF.